This T cell receptor beta chain emerged from a study of shared clonotypes between healthy human individuals. Across the study: Every donor yielded three CD4 naive, three CD4 memory, two CD8 naive and one CD8 memory plate.

Findings and caveats of the study: Only blood underwent sampling, and tissue repertoires likely differ.

The CDR3 has 16 residues. The V gene's germline CDR1 is SGDLS and CDR2 YYNGEE. V was clipped by 4 bases and J by 8 bases; unmatched bases: 13. The assay used deep level. In replicate PCRs of sorted subsets, roughly 200 ng DNA, approximately 30,000 T cell genomes, was used. Here immunoSEQ multiplex PCR was the method, and the copy in TCRdb shows in-frame clones only, minus some. The sample records about 800,000 clones, about 96% being singletons. Only CD45RO-negative cells positively selected for CCR7 counted as naive CD8 cells, so terminally differentiated effector memory CD45RA+ cells were excluded. Regarding this clone: Its target is unknown.

The V call is TRBV9, the J call TRBJ2-1; 9 bases agree with TRBD2. This receptor was taken from a man in his thirties or forties in good health. Sequencing used naive CD8+ T cells sorted from blood. The CDR3 nucleotides read TGTGCCAGCAGCCGGTATGGGACTAGCATGGATGATGAGCAGTTCTTC. Translated: CASSRYGTSMDDEQFF.